This T cell receptor beta chain is from a study of blood T cell repertoires in COVID-19. Across the study: The United States, Italy and Spain supplied acute and convalescent COVID-19 samples. T cells, B-cell-depleted T cells, or PBMCs provided the cDNA or gDNA that served as material.

The CDR3 sequence is 14 residues long. V was pared by 2 bases and J by 5 bases, with 3 bases of the junction left unmatched. Germline CDR1 reads MNHEY; CDR2 reads SVGAGI. As processed by the authors: Quantification of nucleated cells was approximated via reference gene primer amplification. Data came from immunoSEQ multiplex PCR; TCRdb stores just in-frame clones and leaves some out. V and J calls plus clone size are reproduced from that table; the DNA served to infer D and trimming. The profile covers 250,000 to 300,000 clones, with about 85% appearing a single time and less than 4.5% taken by the ten largest.

The TCR was taken from a man aged 18 to 35 with active or convalescent COVID-19. Input material: peripheral blood. The chain has TRBV6-5 and TRBJ2-7; 10 nucleotides agree with TRBD1. CDR3 loop: CASSYGTGVDEQYF. The CDR3 DNA is TGTGCCAGCAGTTACGGGACAGGGGTGGACGAGCAGTACTTC.